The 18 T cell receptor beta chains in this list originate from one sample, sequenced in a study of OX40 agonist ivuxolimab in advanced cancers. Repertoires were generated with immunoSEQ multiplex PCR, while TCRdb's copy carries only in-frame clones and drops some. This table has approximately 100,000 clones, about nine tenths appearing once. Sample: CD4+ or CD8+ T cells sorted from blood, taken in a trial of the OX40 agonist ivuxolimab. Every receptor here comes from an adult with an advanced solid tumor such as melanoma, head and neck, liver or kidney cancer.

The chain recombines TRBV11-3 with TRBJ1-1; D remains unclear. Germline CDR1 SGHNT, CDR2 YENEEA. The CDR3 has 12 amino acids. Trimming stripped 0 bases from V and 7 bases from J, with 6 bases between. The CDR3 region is CASSLDRGEAFF. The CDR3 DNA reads TGTGCCAGCAGCTTAGATCGAGGTGAAGCTTTCTTT.

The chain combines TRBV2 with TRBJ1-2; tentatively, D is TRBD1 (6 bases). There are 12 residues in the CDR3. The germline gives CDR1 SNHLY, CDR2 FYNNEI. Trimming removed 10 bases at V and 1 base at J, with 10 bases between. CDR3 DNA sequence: TGTGCCACCCCCAGGGGTAACTATGGCTACACCTTC. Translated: CATPRGNYGYTF.

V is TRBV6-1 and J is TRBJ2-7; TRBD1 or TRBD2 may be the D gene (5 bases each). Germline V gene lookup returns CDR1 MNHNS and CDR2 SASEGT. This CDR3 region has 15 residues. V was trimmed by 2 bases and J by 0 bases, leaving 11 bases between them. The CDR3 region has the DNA TGTGCCAGCAGTGAATTCCCAGGGAGCTCCTACGAGCAGTACTTC. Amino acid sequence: CASSEFPGSSYEQYF.

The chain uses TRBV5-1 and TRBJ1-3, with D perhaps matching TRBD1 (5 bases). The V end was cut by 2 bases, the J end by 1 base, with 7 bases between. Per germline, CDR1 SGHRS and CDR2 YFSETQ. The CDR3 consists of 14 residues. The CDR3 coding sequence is TGCGCCAGCAGCTTACAGGTTTCTGGAAACACCATATATTTT. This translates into CASSLQVSGNTIYF. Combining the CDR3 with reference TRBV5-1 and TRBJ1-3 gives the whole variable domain KAGVTQTPRYLIKTRGQQVTLSCSPISGHRSVSWYQQTPGQGLQFLFEYFSETQRNKGNFPGRFSGRQFSNSRSEMNVSTLELGDSALYLCASSLQVSGNTIYFGEGSWLTVV.

This chain's CDR3 is CATSRGPSGPQETQYF. Written as DNA, the CDR3 is TGTGCCACCAGCAGAGGGCCTAGCGGCCCCCAAGAGACCCAGTACTTC. This rearrangement joins TRBV15 to TRBJ2-5; TRBD2 aligns across 7 bases. Trimming removed 1 base from V and 1 base from J; junction bases left unmatched: 6. The germline V gene has CDR1 LNHNV and CDR2 YYDKDF (reference sequence). The CDR3 loop spans 16 amino acids. Supplemented by reference TRBV15 and TRBJ2-5, the full variable domain reads DAMVIQNPRYQVTQFGKPVTLSCSQTLNHNVMYWYQQKSSQAPKLLFHYYDKDFNNEADTPDNFQSRRPNTSFCFLDIRSPGLGDTAMYLCATSRGPSGPQETQYFGPGTRLLVL.

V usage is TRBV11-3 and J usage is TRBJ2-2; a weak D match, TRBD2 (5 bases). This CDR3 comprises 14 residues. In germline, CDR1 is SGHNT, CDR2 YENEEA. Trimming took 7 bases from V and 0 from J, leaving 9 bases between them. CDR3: CASTPGTNTGELFF. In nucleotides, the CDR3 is TGTGCCAGCACCCCGGGGACGAACACCGGGGAGCTGTTTTTT.

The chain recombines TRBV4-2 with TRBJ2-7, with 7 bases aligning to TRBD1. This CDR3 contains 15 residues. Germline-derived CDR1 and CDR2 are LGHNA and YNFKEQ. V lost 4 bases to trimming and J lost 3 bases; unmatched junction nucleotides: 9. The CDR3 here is CASSPTSDRVYEQYF. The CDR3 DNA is TGTGCCAGCAGCCCAACTTCCGACAGGGTCTACGAGCAGTACTTC.

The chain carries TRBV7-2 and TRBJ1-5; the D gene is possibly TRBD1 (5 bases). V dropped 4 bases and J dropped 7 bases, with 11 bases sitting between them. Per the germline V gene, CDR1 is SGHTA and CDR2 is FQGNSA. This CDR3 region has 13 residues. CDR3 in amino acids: CASSSQGGQPQHF. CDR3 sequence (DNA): TGTGCCAGCAGCTCCCAGGGTGGGCAGCCCCAGCATTTT.

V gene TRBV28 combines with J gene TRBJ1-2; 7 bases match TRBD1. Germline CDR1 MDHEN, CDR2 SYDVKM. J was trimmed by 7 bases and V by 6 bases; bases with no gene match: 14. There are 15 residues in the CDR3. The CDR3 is CASSSGGTALGGYTF. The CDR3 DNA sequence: TGTGCCAGCAGCAGCGGTGGGACAGCCCTGGGTGGCTACACCTTC.

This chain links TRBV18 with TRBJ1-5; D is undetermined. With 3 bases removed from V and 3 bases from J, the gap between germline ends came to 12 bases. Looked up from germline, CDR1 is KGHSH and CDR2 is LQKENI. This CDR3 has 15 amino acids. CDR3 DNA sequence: TGTGCCAGCTCACCCAATCGGCAGGACAATCAGCCCCAGCATTTT. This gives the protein CASSPNRQDNQPQHF.

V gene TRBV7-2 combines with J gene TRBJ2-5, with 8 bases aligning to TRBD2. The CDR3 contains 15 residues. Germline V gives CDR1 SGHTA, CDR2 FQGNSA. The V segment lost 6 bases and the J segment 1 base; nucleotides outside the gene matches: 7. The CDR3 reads CASRRWLAGQETQYF. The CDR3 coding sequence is TGTGCCAGCAGGAGATGGCTAGCGGGCCAAGAGACCCAGTACTTC.

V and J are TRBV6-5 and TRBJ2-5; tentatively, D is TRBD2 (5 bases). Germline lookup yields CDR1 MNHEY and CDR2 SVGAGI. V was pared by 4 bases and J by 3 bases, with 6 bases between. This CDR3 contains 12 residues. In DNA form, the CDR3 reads TGTGCCAGCAGTTCAGCGGAAGAGACCCAGTACTTC. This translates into CASSSAEETQYF.

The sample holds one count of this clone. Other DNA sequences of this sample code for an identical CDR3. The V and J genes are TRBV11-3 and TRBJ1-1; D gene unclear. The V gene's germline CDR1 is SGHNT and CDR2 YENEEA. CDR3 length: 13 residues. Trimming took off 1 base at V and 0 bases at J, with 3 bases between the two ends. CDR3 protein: CASSLGLNTEAFF. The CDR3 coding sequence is TGTGCCAGCAGCTTAGGGCTGAACACTGAAGCTTTCTTT.

The CDR3 sequence: CASSLALLRDTIYF. DNA of the CDR3: TGTGCCAGCAGCTTGGCCCTTCTCCGGGACACCATATATTTT. The chain links TRBV7-2 to TRBJ1-3; D is undetermined. Germline values: CDR1 SGHTA, CDR2 FQGNSA. The length of the CDR3 is 14 residues. V lost 3 bases to trimming and J lost 8 bases, with 14 bases between them.

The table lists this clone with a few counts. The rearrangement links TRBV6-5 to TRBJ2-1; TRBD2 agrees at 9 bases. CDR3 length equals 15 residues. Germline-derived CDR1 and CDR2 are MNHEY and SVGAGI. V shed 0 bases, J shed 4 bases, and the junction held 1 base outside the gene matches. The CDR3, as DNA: TGTGCCAGCAGTTACTCGACTAGCGGATACAATGAGCAGTTCTTC. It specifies CASSYSTSGYNEQFF.

CDR3 sequence (DNA): TGTGCCATCAGTGAGACCACCGGACAGGCGGAGACCATATATTTT. Residues: CAISETTGQAETIYF. The J gene is TRBJ1-3, the V gene TRBV10-3; the match to TRBD1 covers 7 bases. This CDR3 has 15 residues. V dropped 2 bases and J dropped 10; count of bases not matched to a gene: 11. The germline CDR1 and CDR2 sequences are ENHRY and SYGVKD.

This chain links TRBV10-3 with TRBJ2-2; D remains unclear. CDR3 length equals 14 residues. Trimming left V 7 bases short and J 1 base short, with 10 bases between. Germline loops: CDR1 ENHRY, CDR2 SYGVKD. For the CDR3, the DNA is TGTGCCATCACTGGAACAGAGAACACCGGGGAGCTGTTTTTT. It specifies CAITGTENTGELFF.

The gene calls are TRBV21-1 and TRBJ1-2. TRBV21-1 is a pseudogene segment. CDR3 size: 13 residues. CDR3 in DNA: TGTGCCAGCACCCTGGAGATGGGCTATGGCTACACCTTC. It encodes CASTLEMGYGYTF.